This T cell receptor (beta chain) was sequenced for a study of cytomegalovirus exposure and HLA in healthy donors. The V and J ends lost 7 bases and 0 bases respectively, with 14 bases between them. The CDR3 is 14 amino acids. CDR1 and CDR2 (germline): GTSNPN, SVGIG (reference sequence). Primers included in the PCR were 60 Vbeta and 13 Jbeta primers. Produced via immunoSEQ multiplex PCR; TCRdb's table is partial and in-frame only. The ten most abundant clones cover around 1.7% of a sample with about 150,000 clones. The receptor was isolated from a woman aged 45-60 years in good health and CMV-seronegative. Material: PBMCs. The J gene is TRBJ2-3, the V gene TRBV30; the D gene is possibly TRBD2 (7 bases). In DNA form, the CDR3 reads TGTGCCTTCGGGGGGCCCCTTAGCACAGATACGCAGTATTTT. It translates to CAFGGPLSTDTQYF.